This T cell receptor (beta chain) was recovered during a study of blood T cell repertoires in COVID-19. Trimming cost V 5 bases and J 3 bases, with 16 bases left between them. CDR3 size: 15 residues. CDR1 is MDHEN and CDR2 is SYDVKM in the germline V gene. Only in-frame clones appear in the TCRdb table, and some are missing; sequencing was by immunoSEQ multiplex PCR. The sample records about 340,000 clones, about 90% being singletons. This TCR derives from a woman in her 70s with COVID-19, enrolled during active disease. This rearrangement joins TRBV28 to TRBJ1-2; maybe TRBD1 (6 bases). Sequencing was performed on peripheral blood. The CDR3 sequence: CASSRGGGWDYGYTF. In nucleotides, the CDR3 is TGTGCCAGCAGTAGAGGGGGGGGATGGGACTATGGCTACACCTTC.